This T cell receptor (beta chain) was profiled in a study of blood T cell repertoires in COVID-19. Assay used: immunoSEQ multiplex PCR; TCRdb lists only in-frame clones, some missing. Of a few hundred thousand clones listed, about 90% are singletons. This sequence was found in a woman aged 25 to 39 who had recovered from COVID-19. The sample consisted of PBMCs or T cells enriched from blood (not recorded which).

The CDR3 DNA reads TGTGCCAGCAGCTCTCGGGGGGTGAGCTCCTACAATGAGCAGTTCTTC. The encoded protein is CASSSRGVSSYNEQFF. The genes are TRBV21-1 and TRBJ2-1; TRBD2 reflects the table's D call only, with no check against the DNA. TRBV21-1 is recorded as a pseudogene. CDR3 length equals 16 residues.